These 21 T cell receptor beta chains were all obtained from the same sample, sequenced in a study of human T cells and chemical hapten exposure. TCRdb processed the RACE reads anew with MiXCR; each CDR3 protein has one entry. The data contain approximately 350,000 distinct CDR3 sequences, about 6.9% of them singletons. Described time point: patch test 2, 6 weeks after DPC sensitization. Treatment noted: therapeutic diphenylcyclopropenone sensitization with weekly scalp DPC. Sample: whole blood, taken in connection with sensitization to the hapten diphenylcyclopropenone (DPC). The receptor source for this set is a woman aged 18-30 years with alopecia areata. Some clones in this sample may be carry-over from other donors' samples.

The chain has TRBV10-3 and TRBJ2-3; D call uncertain. The CDR3 spans 14 residues. Germline-derived CDR1 and CDR2 are ENHRY and SYGVKD. V shed 9 bases and J shed 7 bases, with 20 bases lying between them. In DNA form, the CDR3 reads TGTGCCATAACCTCCTCCCCCTCCGGGCATACGCAGTATTTT. Its translation: CAITSSPSGHTQYF.

Ten or more counts support this clonotype. This sequence joins TRBV11-3 and TRBJ2-7; D might be TRBD1 (7 bases). This CDR3 is 17 amino acids long. The ends were cut back, 5 bases at V and 7 bases at J, with 27 bases in the middle. The germline gives CDR1 SGHNT, CDR2 YENEEA. In DNA form, the CDR3 reads TGTGCCAGCAGCCCCCCCGGCGGCAGGGGGGATAGGATGGAGCAGTACTTC. Its protein product is CASSPPGGRGDRMEQYF.

The chain carries TRBV6-5 and TRBJ1-2; TRBD1 matches 7 bases. The V and J ends lost 6 bases and 3 bases, in that order; junction bases with no gene match: 4. Germline lookup yields CDR1 MNHEY and CDR2 SVGAGI. This CDR3 is built from 13 residues. The CDR3 region has the DNA TGTGCCAGCAGGCGGGGGACAGACTATGGCTACACCTTC. This translates into CASRRGTDYGYTF.

This clonotype was recorded a few times. J is TRBJ2-5 and V is TRBV12-3 or TRBV12-4; weak D call: TRBD1 (6 bases). The CDR3 length is 15 residues. V lost 4 bases and J lost 1, with 13 bases in between. Written as DNA, the CDR3 is TGTGCCAGCAGTTCGGGACACCCAAGCCAAGAGACCCAGTACTTC. Translation: CASSSGHPSQETQYF.

A few counts support this clonotype. This rearrangement joins TRBV6-5 to TRBJ2-3; 7 positions agree with TRBD1. V shed 1 base, J shed 2 bases, and the junction held 9 bases outside the gene matches. Germline CDR1 reads MNHEY; CDR2 reads SVGAGI. The CDR3 runs to 17 residues. Here the CDR3 reads CASSYLKGTADTDTQYF. The CDR3 DNA reads as TGTGCCAGCAGTTACTTAAAAGGGACAGCGGACACAGATACGCAGTATTTT.

J is TRBJ2-7 and V is TRBV5-4; 7 bases are a match to TRBD2. The V gene end was trimmed by 4 bases and the J gene end by 2 bases; junction bases not matched to a gene: 6. The CDR3 sequence is 14 residues long. The V gene's germline CDR1 is SGHNT and CDR2 YYREEE (reference sequence). The CDR3: CASSTTGTTYEQYF. The CDR3 nucleotides read TGTGCCAGCAGCACCACCGGGACTACCTACGAGCAGTACTTC.

This clonotype was counted ten times or more. CDR3 DNA sequence: TGCAGCGTTGAGGGGACAGCTATAATGAACACTGAAGCTTTCTTT. Its protein product is CSVEGTAIMNTEAFF. The rearrangement uses TRBV29-1 and TRBJ1-1, with 7 bases fitting TRBD1. The CDR3 is 15 amino acids. Germline CDR1 is SQVTM and CDR2 is ANQGSEA. Trimming cost V 3 bases and J 0 bases; bases outside gene matches: 7.

The rearrangement joins TRBV10-3 to TRBJ1-1, with D maybe TRBD1 (6 bases). This CDR3 comprises 14 residues. The germline V and J ends were trimmed by 7 bases and 0 bases, with 12 bases remaining between them. Germline CDR1 ENHRY, CDR2 SYGVKD. The CDR3 spells CAINSGVVNTEAFF. CDR3 nucleotides: TGTGCCATCAACTCAGGGGTTGTGAACACTGAAGCTTTCTTT.

The V call is TRBV4-2, the J call TRBJ1-4; no clear D gene. Germline CDR1 is LGHNA and CDR2 is YNFKEQ. CDR3 size: 16 residues. Trimming took off 0 bases at V and 6 bases at J, with 14 bases between the two ends. The CDR3 sequence is CASSQDPIYTYEKLFF. CDR3 DNA: TGTGCCAGCAGCCAAGATCCCATTTACACCTATGAAAAACTGTTTTTT.

This clonotype has only a few counts. The CDR3 spells CASSPDRGWTGELFF. The CDR3, as DNA: TGTGCCAGCAGCCCTGACAGGGGATGGACCGGGGAGCTGTTTTTT. The genes are TRBV7-2 and TRBJ2-2; 8 bases agree with TRBD1. This CDR3 is built from 15 residues. The ends lost 5 bases at V and 5 bases at J; junction bases unmatched: 7. The germline CDR1 and CDR2 sequences are SGHTA and FQGNSA.

The genes are TRBV7-6 and TRBJ1-6; D unclear. Between the trimmed V and J ends, which lost 0 bases and 8 bases, there was a span of 8 bases. CDR1 and CDR2 from the germline V gene are SGHVS and FNYEAQ. The CDR3 length is 14 residues. CDR3 coding DNA: TGTGCCAGCAGCTTAGCGGCCCGATATTCACCCCTCCACTTT. Translated, it gives CASSLAARYSPLHF.

This chain connects TRBV5-5 to TRBJ2-7; no clear D. V shed 0 bases and J shed 2 bases, with 12 bases lying between them. The CDR3 length is 15 residues. CDR1 SGHKS and CDR2 YYEKEE come from the germline V gene (reference sequence). The CDR3 loop reads CASSLDRTETYEQYF. CDR3 DNA sequence: TGTGCCAGCAGCTTGGACCGGACGGAGACCTACGAGCAGTACTTC.

This clonotype was recorded a few times. J is TRBJ1-2 and V is TRBV6-1; D gene unclear. The CDR3 is made up of 13 amino acids. Germline CDR1 reads MNHNS; CDR2 reads SASEGT. V was clipped by 1 base and J by 8 bases, with 11 bases between them. The CDR3 spells CASSEVTAGGYTF. CDR3 nucleotide sequence: TGTGCCAGCAGTGAAGTGACTGCGGGCGGCTACACCTTC.

This clonotype came up a few times. The CDR3 nucleotides read TGCAGTGCTAGAGAGGACCCTGGGGCCAACGTCCTGACTTTC. Protein sequence: CSAREDPGANVLTF. J is TRBJ2-6 and V is TRBV20-1; D is undetermined. Germline CDR1 is DFQATT and CDR2 is SNEGSKA (reference sequence). CDR3 length equals 14 residues. Trimming removed 0 bases from V and 2 bases from J, with 5 bases in between.

This clonotype was recorded at least ten times. The J gene is TRBJ2-1, the V gene TRBV5-1; the D is unclear. Germline V CDR1 and CDR2: SGHRS, YFSETQ. V shed 7 bases and J shed 0 bases, with 11 bases lying between them. This CDR3 is built from 14 residues. For the CDR3, the DNA is TGCGCCAGCTCCCAGATGAGCTCCTACAATGAGCAGTTCTTC. This encodes CASSQMSSYNEQFF.

The V call is TRBV28, the J call TRBJ2-1, with a tentative D call TRBD2 (6 bases). Trimming removed 4 bases at V and 8 bases at J, with 12 bases between. Germline values: CDR1 MDHEN, CDR2 SYDVKM. The CDR3 consists of 13 residues. CDR3 in amino acids: CASSSRDSHEQFF. In DNA form, the CDR3 reads TGTGCCAGCAGTTCCCGGGACTCCCATGAGCAGTTCTTC.

The gene calls are TRBV27 and TRBJ2-3, with unresolved D. The ends were cut back, 5 bases at V and 1 base at J, with 19 bases in the middle. The germline CDR1 and CDR2 sequences are MNHEY and SMNVEV (reference sequence). This CDR3 comprises 17 residues. This CDR3 reads CASSGLSGTLRTDTQYF. CDR3 coding DNA: TGTGCCAGCAGTGGCCTTTCCGGAACCCTACGCACAGATACGCAGTATTTT.

At least ten counts were recorded for this clonotype. The rearrangement links TRBV10-3 to TRBJ1-6; tentative D call: TRBD1 (5 bases). This CDR3 region has 14 residues. V lost 2 bases, J lost 9 bases, and 11 bases lay in between. Germline CDR1 is ENHRY and CDR2 is SYGVKD. In DNA form, the CDR3 reads TGTGCCATCAGTGAGAGCAGGGCCATTTCACCCCTCCACTTT. This gives the protein CAISESRAISPLHF.

This clonotype was seen at least ten times. The J gene is TRBJ1-1, the V gene TRBV5-1; D gene unclear. The V and J ends lost 0 bases and 4 bases respectively, with 19 bases between them. The CDR3 length is 17 residues. Per germline, CDR1 SGHRS and CDR2 YFSETQ. CDR3 DNA sequence: TGCGCCAGCAGCTTGGCCCCGGGAAGTAACCCCCTCACTGAAGCTTTCTTT. Translating it yields CASSLAPGSNPLTEAFF.

This clonotype occurred many times. The chain is built from TRBV7-2 and TRBJ1-2, with TRBD1 matching 7 bases. V shed 8 bases, J shed 4 bases, and the junction held 7 bases outside the gene matches. The CDR3 totals 13 residues. Germline CDR1 SGHTA, CDR2 FQGNSA. The CDR3 here is CASGGGQSYGYTF. Here the CDR3 DNA reads TGTGCCAGCGGTGGGGGACAGTCCTATGGCTACACCTTC.

This clonotype was detected many times. This chain connects TRBV2 to TRBJ1-4; possibly TRBD1 for D (6 bases). This CDR3 has 14 residues. Germline lookup yields CDR1 SNHLY and CDR2 FYNNEI. Trimming left V 2 bases short and J 8 bases short, with 12 bases between. The DNA for the CDR3 is TGTGCCAGCAGTGAAACCAGGGGTTACGAAAAACTGTTTTTT. This sequence encodes CASSETRGYEKLFF.